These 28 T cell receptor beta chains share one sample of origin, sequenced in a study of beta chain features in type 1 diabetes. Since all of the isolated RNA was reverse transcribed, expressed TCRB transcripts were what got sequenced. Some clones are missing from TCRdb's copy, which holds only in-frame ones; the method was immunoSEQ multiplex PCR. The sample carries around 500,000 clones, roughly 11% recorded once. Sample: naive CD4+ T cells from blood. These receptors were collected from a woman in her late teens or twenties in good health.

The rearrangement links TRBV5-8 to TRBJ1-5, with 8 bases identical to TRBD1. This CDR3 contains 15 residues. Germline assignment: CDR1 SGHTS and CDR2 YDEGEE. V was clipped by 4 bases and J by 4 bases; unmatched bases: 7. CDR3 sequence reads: CASSSRTGINQPQHF. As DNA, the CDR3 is TGTGCCAGCAGCAGTAGGACAGGGATAAATCAGCCCCAGCATTTT.

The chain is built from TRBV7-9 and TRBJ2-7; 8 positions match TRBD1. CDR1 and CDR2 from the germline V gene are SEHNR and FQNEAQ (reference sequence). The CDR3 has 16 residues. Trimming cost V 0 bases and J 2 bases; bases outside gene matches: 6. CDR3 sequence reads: CASSLARGRGPYEQYF. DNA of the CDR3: TGTGCCAGCAGCTTAGCGCGGGGCAGGGGGCCCTACGAGCAGTACTTC.

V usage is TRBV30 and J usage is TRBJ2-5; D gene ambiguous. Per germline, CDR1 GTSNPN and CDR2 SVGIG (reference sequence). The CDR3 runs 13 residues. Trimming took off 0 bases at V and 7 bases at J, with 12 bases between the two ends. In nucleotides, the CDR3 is TGTGCCTGGAGTGTAAGGTCAGAGAGGACCCAGTACTTC. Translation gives CAWSVRSERTQYF.

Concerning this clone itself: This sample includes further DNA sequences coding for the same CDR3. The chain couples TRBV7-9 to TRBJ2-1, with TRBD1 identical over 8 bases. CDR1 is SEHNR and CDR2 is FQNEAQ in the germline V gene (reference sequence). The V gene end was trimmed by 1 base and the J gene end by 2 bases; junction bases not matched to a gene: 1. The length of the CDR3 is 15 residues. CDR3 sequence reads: CASSLDRGAYNEQFF. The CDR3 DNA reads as TGTGCCAGCAGCTTAGACAGGGGGGCCTACAATGAGCAGTTCTTC.

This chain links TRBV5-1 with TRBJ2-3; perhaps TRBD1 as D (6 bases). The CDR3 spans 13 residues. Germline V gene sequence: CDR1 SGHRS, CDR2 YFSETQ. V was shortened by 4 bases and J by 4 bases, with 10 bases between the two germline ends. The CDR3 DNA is TGCGCCAGCAGCAGAAACAGGGCAGATACGCAGTATTTT. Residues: CASSRNRADTQYF. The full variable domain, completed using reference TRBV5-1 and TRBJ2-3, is KAGVTQTPRYLIKTRGQQVTLSCSPISGHRSVSWYQQTPGQGLQFLFEYFSETQRNKGNFPGRFSGRQFSNSRSEMNVSTLELGDSALYLCASSRNRADTQYFGPGTRLTVL.

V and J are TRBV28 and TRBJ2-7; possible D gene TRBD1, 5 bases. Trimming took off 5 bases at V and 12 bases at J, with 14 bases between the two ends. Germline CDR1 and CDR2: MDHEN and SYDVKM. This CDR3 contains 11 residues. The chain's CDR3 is CASSPPLDRYV. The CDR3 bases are TGTGCCAGCAGTCCCCCCCTTGACAGGTACGTC.

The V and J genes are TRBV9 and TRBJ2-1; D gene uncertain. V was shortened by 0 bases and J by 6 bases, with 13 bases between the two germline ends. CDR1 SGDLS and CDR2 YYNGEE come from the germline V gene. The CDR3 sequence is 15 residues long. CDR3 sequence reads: CASSVEASASNEQFF. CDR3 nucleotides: TGTGCCAGCAGCGTAGAAGCTAGTGCCAGCAATGAGCAGTTCTTC.

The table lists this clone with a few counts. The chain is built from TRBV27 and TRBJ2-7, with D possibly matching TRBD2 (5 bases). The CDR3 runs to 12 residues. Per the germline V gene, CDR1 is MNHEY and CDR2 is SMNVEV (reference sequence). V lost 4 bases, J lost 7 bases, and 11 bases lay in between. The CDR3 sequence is CASSSAGLEQYF. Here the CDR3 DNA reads TGTGCCAGCAGTTCAGCAGGACTGGAGCAGTACTTC.

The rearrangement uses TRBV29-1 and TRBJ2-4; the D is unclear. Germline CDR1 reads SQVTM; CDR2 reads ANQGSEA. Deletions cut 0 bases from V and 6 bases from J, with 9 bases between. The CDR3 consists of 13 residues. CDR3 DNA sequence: TGCAGCGTTGAAGAGGGGAACCTAAACATTCAGTACTTC. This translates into CSVEEGNLNIQYF. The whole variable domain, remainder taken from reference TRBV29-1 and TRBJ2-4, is SAVISQKPSRDICQRGTSLTIQCQVDSQVTMMFWYRQQPGQSLTLIATANQGSEATYESGFVIDKFPISRPNLTFSTLTVSNMSPEDSSIYLCSVEEGNLNIQYFGAGTRLSVL.

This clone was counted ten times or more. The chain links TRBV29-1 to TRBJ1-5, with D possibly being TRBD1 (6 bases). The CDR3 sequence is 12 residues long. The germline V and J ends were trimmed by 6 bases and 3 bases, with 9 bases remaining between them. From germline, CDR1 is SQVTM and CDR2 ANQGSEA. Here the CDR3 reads CSVGATNQPQHF. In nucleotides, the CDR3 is TGCAGCGTGGGGGCTACCAATCAGCCCCAGCATTTT.

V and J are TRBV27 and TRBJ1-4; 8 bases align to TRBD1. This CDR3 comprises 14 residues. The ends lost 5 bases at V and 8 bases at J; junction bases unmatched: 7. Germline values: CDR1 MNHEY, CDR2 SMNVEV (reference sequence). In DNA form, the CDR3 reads TGTGCCAGCAGTGGAACAGGGGGAAGGGAAAAACTGTTTTTT. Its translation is CASSGTGGREKLFF.

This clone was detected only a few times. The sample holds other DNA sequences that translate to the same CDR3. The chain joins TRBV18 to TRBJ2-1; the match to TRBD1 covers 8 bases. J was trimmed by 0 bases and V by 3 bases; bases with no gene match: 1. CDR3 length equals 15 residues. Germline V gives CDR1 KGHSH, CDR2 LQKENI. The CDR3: CASSPGQVSYNEQFF. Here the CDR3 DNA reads TGTGCCAGCTCACCGGGACAGGTCTCCTACAATGAGCAGTTCTTC.

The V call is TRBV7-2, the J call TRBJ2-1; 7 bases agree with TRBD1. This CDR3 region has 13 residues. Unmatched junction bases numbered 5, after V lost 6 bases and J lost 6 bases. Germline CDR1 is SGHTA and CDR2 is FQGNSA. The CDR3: CASRHRGRNEQFF. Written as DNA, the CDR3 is TGTGCCAGCAGACACAGGGGACGCAATGAGCAGTTCTTC. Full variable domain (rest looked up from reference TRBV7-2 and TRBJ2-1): GAGVSQSPSNKVTEKGKDVELRCDPISGHTALYWYRQSLGQGLEFLIYFQGNSAPDKSGLPSDRFSAERTGGSVSTLTIQRTQQEDSAVYLCASRHRGRNEQFFGPGTRLTVL.

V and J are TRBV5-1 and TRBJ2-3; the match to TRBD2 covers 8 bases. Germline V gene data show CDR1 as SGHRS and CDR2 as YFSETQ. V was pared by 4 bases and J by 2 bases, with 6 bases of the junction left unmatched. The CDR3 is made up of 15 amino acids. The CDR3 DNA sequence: TGCGCCAGCAGCATTAGCGGGGCGCCCACAGATACGCAGTATTTT. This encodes CASSISGAPTDTQYF.

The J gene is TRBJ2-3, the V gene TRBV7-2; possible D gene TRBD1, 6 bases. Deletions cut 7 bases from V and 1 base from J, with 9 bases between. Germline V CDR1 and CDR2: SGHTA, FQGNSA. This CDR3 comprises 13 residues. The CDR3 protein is CASNRQGTDTQYF. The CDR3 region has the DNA TGTGCCAGCAATCGACAGGGCACAGATACGCAGTATTTT.

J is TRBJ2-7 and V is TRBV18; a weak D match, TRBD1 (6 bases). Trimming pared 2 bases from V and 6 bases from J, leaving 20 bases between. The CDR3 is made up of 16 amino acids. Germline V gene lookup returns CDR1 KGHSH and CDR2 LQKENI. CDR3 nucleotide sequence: TGTGCCAGCTCACCAAGTGGGGGCTCGAGTTTCGCCGAGCAGTACTTC. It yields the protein CASSPSGGSSFAEQYF. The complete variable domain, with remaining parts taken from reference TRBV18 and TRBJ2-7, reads NAGVMQNPRHLVRRRGQEARLRCSPMKGHSHVYWYRQLPEEGLKFMVYLQKENIIDESGMPKERFSAEFPKEGPSILRIQQVVRGDSAAYFCASSPSGGSSFAEQYFGPGTRLTVT.

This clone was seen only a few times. Here the CDR3 DNA reads TGTGCCAGCAGCTCCAATGCGGTAGATACGCAGTATTTT. Amino acid sequence: CASSSNAVDTQYF. The gene calls are TRBV7-2 and TRBJ2-3; D ambiguous. CDR3 size: 13 residues. CDR1 SGHTA and CDR2 FQGNSA come from the germline V gene. Trimming removed 4 bases at V and 5 bases at J, with 10 bases between.

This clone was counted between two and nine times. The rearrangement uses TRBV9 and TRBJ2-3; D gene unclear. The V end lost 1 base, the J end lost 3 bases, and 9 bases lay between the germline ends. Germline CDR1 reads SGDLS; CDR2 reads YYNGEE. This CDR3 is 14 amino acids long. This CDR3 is CASSVKGLTDTQYF. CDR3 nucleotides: TGTGCCAGCAGCGTAAAGGGTTTAACAGATACGCAGTATTTT.

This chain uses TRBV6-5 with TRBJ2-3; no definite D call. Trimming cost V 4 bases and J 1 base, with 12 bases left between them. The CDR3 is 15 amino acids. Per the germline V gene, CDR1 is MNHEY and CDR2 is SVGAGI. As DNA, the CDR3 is TGTGCCAGCAGTTTCGGTGACAAGCGCACAGATACGCAGTATTTT. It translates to CASSFGDKRTDTQYF.

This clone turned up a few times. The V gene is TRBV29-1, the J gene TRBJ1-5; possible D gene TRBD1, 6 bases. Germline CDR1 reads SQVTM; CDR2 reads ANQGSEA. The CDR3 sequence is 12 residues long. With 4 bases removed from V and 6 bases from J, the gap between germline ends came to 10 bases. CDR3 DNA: TGCAGCGTTGGGGCAGGGGCTCAGCCCCAGCATTTT. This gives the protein CSVGAGAQPQHF.

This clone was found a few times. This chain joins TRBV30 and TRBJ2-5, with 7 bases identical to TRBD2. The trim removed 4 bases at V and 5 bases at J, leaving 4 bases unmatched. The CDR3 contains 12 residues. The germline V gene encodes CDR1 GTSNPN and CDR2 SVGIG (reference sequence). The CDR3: CAWMGGRETQYF. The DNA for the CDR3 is TGTGCCTGGATGGGGGGGAGGGAGACCCAGTACTTC.

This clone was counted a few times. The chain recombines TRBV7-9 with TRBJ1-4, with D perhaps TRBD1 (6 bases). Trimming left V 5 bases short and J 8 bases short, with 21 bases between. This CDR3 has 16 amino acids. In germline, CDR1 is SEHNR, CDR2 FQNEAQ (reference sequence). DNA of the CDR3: TGTGCCAGCAGCCCTCTCACAGGGTTTCTCAGAGAAAAACTGTTTTTT. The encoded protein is CASSPLTGFLREKLFF. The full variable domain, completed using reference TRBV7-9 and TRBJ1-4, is DTGVSQNPRHKITKRGQNVTFRCDPISEHNRLYWYRQTLGQGPEFLTYFQNEAQLEKSRLLSDRFSAERPKGSFSTLEIQRTEQGDSAMYLCASSPLTGFLREKLFFGSGTQLSVL.

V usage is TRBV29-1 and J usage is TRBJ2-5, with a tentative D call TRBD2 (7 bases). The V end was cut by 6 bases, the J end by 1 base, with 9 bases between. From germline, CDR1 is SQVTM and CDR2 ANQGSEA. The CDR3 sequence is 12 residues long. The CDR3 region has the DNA TGCAGCGTCGCGGGGGCCCAAGAGACCCAGTACTTC. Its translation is CSVAGAQETQYF.

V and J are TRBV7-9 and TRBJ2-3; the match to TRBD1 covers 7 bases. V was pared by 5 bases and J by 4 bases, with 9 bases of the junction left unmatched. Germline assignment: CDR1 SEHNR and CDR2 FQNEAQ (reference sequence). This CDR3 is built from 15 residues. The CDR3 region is CASSTRQGTADTQYF. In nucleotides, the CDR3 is TGTGCCAGCAGCACGCGACAGGGAACGGCAGATACGCAGTATTTT.

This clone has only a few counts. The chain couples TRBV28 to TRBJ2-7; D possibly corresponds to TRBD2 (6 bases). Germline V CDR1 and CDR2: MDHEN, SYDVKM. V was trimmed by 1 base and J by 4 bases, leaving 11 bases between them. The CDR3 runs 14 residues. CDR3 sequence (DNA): TGTGCCAGCAGTTTATCAGGTAGCGGATACGAGCAGTACGTC. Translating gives CASSLSGSGYEQYV.

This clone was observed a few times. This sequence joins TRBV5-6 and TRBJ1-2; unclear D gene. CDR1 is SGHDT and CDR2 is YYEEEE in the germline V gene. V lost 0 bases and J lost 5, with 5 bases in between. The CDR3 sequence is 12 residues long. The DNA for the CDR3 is TGTGCCAGCAGCTTGGATCCATATGGCTACACCTTC. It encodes CASSLDPYGYTF.

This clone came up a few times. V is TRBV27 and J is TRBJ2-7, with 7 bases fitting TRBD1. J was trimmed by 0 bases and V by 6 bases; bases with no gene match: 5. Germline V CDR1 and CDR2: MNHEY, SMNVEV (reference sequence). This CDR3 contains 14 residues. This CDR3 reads CASRIGQASYEQYF. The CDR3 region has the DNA TGTGCCAGCAGGATAGGACAGGCCTCCTACGAGCAGTACTTC.

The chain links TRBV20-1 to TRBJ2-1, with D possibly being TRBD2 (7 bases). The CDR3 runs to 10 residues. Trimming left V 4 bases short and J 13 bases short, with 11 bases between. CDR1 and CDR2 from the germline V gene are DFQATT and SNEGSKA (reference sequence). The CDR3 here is CSATGEGQFF. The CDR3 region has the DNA TGCAGTGCTACAGGGGAGGGACAGTTCTTC.